The entry below gives a single T cell receptor (beta chain) sequence along with its context. This sample is drawn from a study of human T cells and chemical hapten exposure. Study information: On approximately 2 cm by approximately 2 cm of upper inner arm skin, sensitization was performed with 2% DPC.

The V end lost 1 base, the J end lost 3 bases, and 12 bases lay between the germline ends. Germline lookup yields CDR1 SNHLY and CDR2 FYNNEI. This CDR3 spans 16 amino acids. TCRdb reanalysed the RACE reads using MiXCR and keeps one entry per CDR3 protein. This sample has around 250,000 distinct CDR3 sequences; approximately 8.6% occur once, and the top ten carry 2% to 3%. Time point of the sample: pre-sensitization, week 0. Treatment here: therapeutic diphenylcyclopropenone sensitization with weekly scalp DPC. V usage is TRBV2 and J usage is TRBJ2-2; no reliable D call. This sample comprised whole blood, obtained in connection with sensitization to the hapten diphenylcyclopropenone (DPC). The TCR comes from a woman between 40 and 50 years old with alopecia areata. Some clones in this sample may be carry-over from other donors' samples. Here the CDR3 DNA reads TGTGCCAGCAGTGAAGTTGACGGATGGGACACCGGGGAGCTGTTTTTT. Its protein product is CASSEVDGWDTGELFF.